The rows below give T cell receptor beta chains drawn from one sample of a study of T cells in Graves' hyperthyroidism and ophthalmopathy. TCRdb itself ran the multiplex PCR reads through MiXCR, one entry per CDR3 protein. The data contain approximately 690,000 distinct CDR3 sequences, around 20% of them singletons. Sequenced sample: blood. Receptors originate from a man aged 25-45 years with Graves' ophthalmopathy. The CDR3 runs from the conserved cysteine through the conserved F or W. The D gene is left open where the match is weak. Clone size appears in some rows only: once, few, many, or a class for an expanded clone.

v_call,clone_size,j_call,cdr3_length,d_call,cdr3_aa,cdr3_nt
TRBV11-2,NA,TRBJ1-6,12,NA,CASSNIDSPLHF,TGTGCCAGCAGCAACATCGATTCACCCCTCCACTTT
TRBV20-1,NA,TRBJ1-6,15,NA,CSASPGRRNNSPLHF,TGCAGTGCTAGTCCGGGACGGAGAAATAATTCACCCCTCCACTTT
TRBV29-1,few,TRBJ2-7,14,TRBD1,CSVELGQGGFEQYF,TGCAGCGTTGAACTGGGACAGGGAGGGTTCGAGCAGTACTTC
TRBV2,many,TRBJ1-5,15,NA,CATSPLRGGNQPQHF,TGTGCCACCTCCCCCTTAAGGGGAGGCAATCAGCCCCAGCATTTT
TRBV13,NA,TRBJ2-3,13,NA,CASSLPGGDTQYF,TGTGCCAGCAGCCTCCCCGGAGGAGATACGCAGTATTTT
TRBV24-1,once,TRBJ2-3,18,TRBD1,CATSERGQGARITDTQYF,TGTGCCACCAGTGAGCGTGGACAGGGGGCGAGGATCACAGATACGCAGTATTTT
TRBV10-3,once,TRBJ2-1,16,NA,CAISGRDTSVGNKQFF,TGTGCCATCAGTGGCAGGGACACCTCGGTTGGCAATAAGCAGTTCTTC
TRBV6-1,few,TRBJ2-3,15,TRBD2,CAGLIAGGPPDTQYF,TGTGCCGGTTTAATAGCGGGAGGGCCCCCAGATACGCAGTATTTT
TRBV29-1,NA,TRBJ1-4,13,NA,CSVSTGLNEKLFF,TGCAGCGTGTCGACAGGACTGAATGAAAAACTGTTTTTT
TRBV4-1,NA,TRBJ2-7,14,NA,CASSQGALANEQYF,TGCGCCAGCAGCCAAGGAGCACTAGCCAACGAGCAGTACTTC
TRBV5-1,many,TRBJ2-1,14,NA,CASQRDGAVHEQFF,TGCGCCAGCCAGAGGGACGGAGCTGTCCATGAGCAGTTCTTC
TRBV28,few,TRBJ2-7,15,TRBD1,CASSSVGQGDYEQYF,TGTGCCAGCAGTTCCGTCGGACAGGGGGACTACGAGCAGTACTTC
TRBV7-9,NA,TRBJ2-3,16,TRBD2,CATLSRGREYTDTQYF,TGTGCCACTCTATCCCGCGGGCGGGAGTATACAGATACGCAGTATTTT
TRBV24-1,NA,TRBJ2-1,14,TRBD2,CATDDSGRGGEQFF,TGTGCCACCGATGATAGCGGGAGGGGGGGTGAGCAGTTCTTC
TRBV30,many,TRBJ1-2,12,TRBD1,CAQDRVNYGYTF,TGTGCCCAGGACAGGGTTAACTATGGCTACACCTTC
TRBV6-2/TRBV6-3,few,TRBJ2-2,15,NA,CASSRPGRHTGELFF,TGTGCCAGCAGTCGACCGGGACGCCACACCGGGGAGCTGTTTTTT
TRBV29-1,NA,TRBJ1-1,14,NA,CSVEGILINTEAFF,TGCAGCGTTGAAGGGATTCTCATAAACACTGAAGCTTTCTTT
TRBV6-1,NA,TRBJ2-5,15,NA,CASSDDRRLQETQYF,TGTGCCAGCAGTGATGACAGGCGACTACAAGAGACCCAGTACTTC
TRBV27,few,TRBJ2-2,14,TRBD2,CASSRTSGTRELFF,TGTGCCAGCAGTCGGACTAGCGGGACCAGGGAGCTGTTTTTT
TRBV6-5,few,TRBJ2-2,18,TRBD2,CASSYRTSGSAYTGELFF,TGTGCCAGCAGTTACAGGACTAGCGGGAGTGCTTACACCGGGGAGCTGTTTTTT
TRBV28,NA,TRBJ1-6,16,TRBD1,CASSNTVQGANSPLHF,TGTGCCAGCAGTAATACGGTGCAGGGGGCAAATTCACCCCTCCACTTT
TRBV11-2,many,TRBJ2-1,16,NA,CASSLVSSVSYNEQFF,TGTGCCAGCAGCTTAGTAAGTAGCGTCTCCTACAATGAGCAGTTCTTC
TRBV20-1,NA,TRBJ2-1,15,TRBD1,CSASSLGTGYNEQFF,TGCAGTGCTAGTTCCCTCGGGACAGGGTACAATGAGCAGTTCTTC
TRBV7-2,NA,TRBJ1-2,14,NA,CASSPRQINYGYTF,TGTGCCAGCAGCCCCCGGCAAATAAACTATGGCTACACCTTC
TRBV28,many,TRBJ2-1,15,NA,CASSYSGTPYNEQFF,TGTGCCAGCAGCTACTCCGGGACCCCCTACAATGAGCAGTTCTTC